This TCR beta chain was sequenced in a study of identical twins. Study results and caveats: Abundant cord blood beta clonotypes carried fewer insertions; memory repertoires showed none. Out-of-frame alpha sequences that twins shared showed excess low generation probability.

This clonotype has just a few counts. Its antigen is not identified. V was trimmed by 4 bases and J by 3 bases, leaving 6 bases between them. CDR3 length: 13 amino acids. CDR1 MNHEY and CDR2 SVGAGI come from the germline V gene. Everyone who gave samples was a healthy Caucasian. The cDNA had a unique molecular identifier and a template-switch universal primer site. A single record per CDR3 protein comes from TCRdb applying MiXCR to the 5' RACE reads. The sample lists roughly 1.6 million distinct CDR3 sequences; less than 40% were seen once. The J gene is TRBJ1-4, the V gene TRBV6-5; no firm D call. The clonotype comes from a newborn girl in good health. Sequencing used cord blood. Written as DNA, the CDR3 is TGTGCCAGCAGTTGGCAGGCTAATGAAAAACTGTTTTTT. It specifies CASSWQANEKLFF.